The sequence of this TCR beta chain was determined in a study of blood T cell repertoires in COVID-19. About the research overall: Acute and convalescent COVID-19 samples came from the United States, Italy and Spain.

With 5 bases clipped from V and 0 bases from J, the junction kept 3 bases outside the gene matches. Per germline, CDR1 SNHLY and CDR2 FYNNEI. The length of the CDR3 is 15 residues. Here immunoSEQ multiplex PCR was the method, and the copy in TCRdb shows in-frame clones only, minus some. This table holds 140,000 to 150,000 clones, roughly 86% found once. This clonotype was sampled from a woman between 50 and 59 years old with acute or convalescent COVID-19. The chain recombines TRBV2 with TRBJ1-2, with 10 bases that match TRBD1. Sequences were obtained from peripheral blood. The CDR3: CASSRQGAPNYGYTF. As DNA, the CDR3 is TGTGCCAGCAGTAGACAGGGGGCCCCTAACTATGGCTACACCTTC.